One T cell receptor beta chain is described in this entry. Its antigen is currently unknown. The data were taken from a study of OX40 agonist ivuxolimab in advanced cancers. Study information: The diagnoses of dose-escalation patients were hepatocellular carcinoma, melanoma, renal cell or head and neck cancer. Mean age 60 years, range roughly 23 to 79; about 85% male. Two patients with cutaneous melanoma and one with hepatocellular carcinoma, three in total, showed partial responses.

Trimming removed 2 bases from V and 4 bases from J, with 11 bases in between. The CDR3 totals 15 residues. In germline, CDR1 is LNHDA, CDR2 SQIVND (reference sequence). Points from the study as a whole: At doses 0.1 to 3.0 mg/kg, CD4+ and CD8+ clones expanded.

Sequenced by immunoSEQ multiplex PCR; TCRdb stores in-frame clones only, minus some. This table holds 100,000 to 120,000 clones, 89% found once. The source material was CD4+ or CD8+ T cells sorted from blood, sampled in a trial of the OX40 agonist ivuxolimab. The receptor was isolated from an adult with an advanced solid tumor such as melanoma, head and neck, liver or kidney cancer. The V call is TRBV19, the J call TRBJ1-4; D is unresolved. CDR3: CASSIFGRDNEKLFF. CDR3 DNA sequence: TGTGCCAGTAGTATATTTGGACGAGATAATGAAAAACTGTTTTTT.